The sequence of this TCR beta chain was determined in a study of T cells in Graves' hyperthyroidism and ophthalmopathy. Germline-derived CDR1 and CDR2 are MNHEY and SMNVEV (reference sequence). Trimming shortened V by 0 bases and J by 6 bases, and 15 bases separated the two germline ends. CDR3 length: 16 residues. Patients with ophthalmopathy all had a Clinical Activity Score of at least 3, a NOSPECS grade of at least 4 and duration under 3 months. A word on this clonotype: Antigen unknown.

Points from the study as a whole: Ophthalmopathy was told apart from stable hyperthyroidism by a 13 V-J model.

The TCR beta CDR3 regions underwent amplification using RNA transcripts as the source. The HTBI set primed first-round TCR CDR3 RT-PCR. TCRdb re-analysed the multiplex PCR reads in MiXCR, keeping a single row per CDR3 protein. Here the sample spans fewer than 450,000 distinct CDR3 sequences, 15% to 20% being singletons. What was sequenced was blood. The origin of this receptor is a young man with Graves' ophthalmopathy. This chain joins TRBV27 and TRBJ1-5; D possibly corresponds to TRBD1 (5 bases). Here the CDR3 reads CASSLSGDDWGQPQHF. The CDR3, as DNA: TGTGCCAGCAGTTTATCCGGGGACGATTGGGGTCAGCCCCAGCATTTT.